The rows below give T cell receptor beta chains drawn from one sample of a study of siplizumab effects on memory and regulatory T cells. TCRdb's copy holds only in-frame clones and misses some; the assay was immunoSEQ multiplex PCR. The table shows some 100,000 clones, with roughly 96% occurring only once. Sequences were obtained from naive CD4+ T cells sorted from blood. These receptors all stem from a human donor in good health. CDR3s include the opening cysteine and the closing phenylalanine or tryptophan. Each record gives: CDR3 length, D gene, J gene, V gene, clone size, CDR3 protein, CDR3 DNA. A D gene is named only where the DNA matches it firmly. Clone size appears in some rows only: once, few, many, or a class for an expanded clone.

>13|NA|TRBJ1-1|TRBV5-6|NA
CASSLIRGTEAFF
TGTGCCAGCAGCTTGATCAGGGGCACTGAAGCTTTCTTT
>11|NA|TRBJ2-5|TRBV6-1|NA
CASSNQETQYF
TGTGCCAGCAGCAATCAAGAGACCCAGTACTTC
>16|TRBD1|TRBJ1-1|TRBV7-2|NA
CASSLRQGAWNTEAFF
TGTGCCAGCAGCTTAAGGCAGGGGGCTTGGAACACTGAAGCTTTCTTT
>14|NA|TRBJ1-4|TRBV6-6|NA
CASAKTGGREKLFF
TGTGCCAGCGCGAAGACGGGGGGAAGGGAAAAACTGTTTTTT
>11|NA|TRBJ2-5|TRBV20-1|NA
CSAREDSTMYF
TGCAGTGCTAGGGAAGACTCCACGATGTACTTC
>15|TRBD2|TRBJ2-5|TRBV6-5|NA
CASSYSVWGGETQYF
TGTGCCAGCAGTTACTCGGTCTGGGGGGGAGAGACCCAGTACTTC
>14|NA|TRBJ2-7|TRBV6-1|NA
CASIGVKGSYEQYF
TGTGCCAGCATCGGGGTAAAGGGGTCCTACGAGCAGTACTTC
>13|NA|TRBJ1-1|TRBV10-3|NA
CAISDRGNTEAFF
TGTGCCATCAGTGACAGGGGGAACACTGAAGCTTTCTTT
>13|NA|TRBJ1-1|TRBV29-1|NA
CSVGTDSNTEAFF
TGCAGCGTCGGGACCGATTCCAACACTGAAGCTTTCTTT
>16|NA|TRBJ1-3|TRBV7-9|NA
CASTPRGPSSGNTIYF
TGTGCCAGCACCCCGAGGGGTCCATCCTCTGGAAACACCATATATTTT
>13|TRBD1|TRBJ2-1|TRBV5-6|once
CASSGDRRNEQFF
TGTGCCAGCAGCGGGGACAGACGGAATGAGCAGTTCTTC
>11|NA|TRBJ1-1|TRBV28|few
CASKTGRRAFF
TGTGCCAGCAAGACCGGGCGGCGGGCTTTCTTT
>15|NA|TRBJ1-1|TRBV7-6|few
CASSLTGGTITEAFF
TGTGCCAGCAGCCTAACTGGGGGCACGATAACTGAAGCTTTCTTT
>11|NA|TRBJ1-1|TRBV12-5|NA
CASGKDTEAFF
TGTGCTAGTGGTAAGGACACTGAAGCTTTCTTT
>12|NA|TRBJ2-5|TRBV2|NA
CASTGNQETQYF
TGTGCCAGCACTGGGAACCAAGAGACCCAGTACTTC
>14|NA|TRBJ1-4|TRBV28|NA
CASSFRGAYEKLFF
TGTGCCAGCAGTTTTAGGGGGGCGTATGAAAAACTGTTTTTT
>15|TRBD1|TRBJ1-1|TRBV5-6|few
CASSPPGTVNTEAFF
TGTGCCAGCAGCCCTCCCGGGACAGTGAACACTGAAGCTTTCTTT
>11|NA|TRBJ1-2|TRBV29-1|NA
CSLGTPDGYTF
TGCAGCCTGGGGACGCCTGATGGCTACACCTTC
>17|NA|TRBJ2-5|TRBV5-7|NA
CASSLWGRTAPARAQYF
TGTGCCAGCAGCTTATGGGGGAGGACAGCCCCCGCAAGGGCCCAGTACTTC
>14|NA|TRBJ2-5|TRBV6-5|NA
CASSVPAPQETQYF
TGTGCCAGCAGTGTACCTGCTCCTCAAGAGACCCAGTACTTC
>14|TRBD1|TRBJ1-5|TRBV27|NA
CASSMGQGIKPQHF
TGTGCCAGCAGTATGGGACAGGGGATTAAGCCCCAGCATTTT
>19|TRBD2|TRBJ2-1|TRBV4-3|NA
CASSQEYGAGGRLYNEQFF
TGCGCCAGCAGCCAAGAATACGGAGCGGGGGGCCGACTTTACAATGAGCAGTTCTTC
>14|NA|TRBJ2-5|TRBV27|NA
CASRDWRGQETQYF
TGTGCCAGCAGGGATTGGAGGGGGCAAGAGACCCAGTACTTC
>13|TRBD1|TRBJ1-1|TRBV19|NA
CASIIGQGSIAFF
TGTGCCAGTATTATTGGACAGGGTTCGATCGCTTTCTTT
>18|TRBD1|TRBJ1-1|TRBV19|NA
CASREMPGQGNFNTEAFF
TGTGCCAGTAGAGAGATGCCGGGACAGGGAAACTTCAACACTGAAGCTTTCTTT
>12|NA|TRBJ1-5|TRBV10-3|NA
CAIRQLNQPQHF
TGTGCCATCAGACAGTTAAATCAGCCCCAGCATTTT
>15|NA|TRBJ2-1|TRBV10-3|NA
CAISEDRSSYNEQFF
TGTGCCATCAGTGAGGACAGGAGCTCCTACAATGAGCAGTTCTTC
>14|TRBD1|TRBJ1-2|TRBV7-3|NA
CASSWTGGGGGYTF
TGTGCCAGCAGCTGGACAGGGGGCGGTGGTGGCTACACCTTC
>15|TRBD1|TRBJ1-6|TRBV7-9|NA
CASSPETGDNSPLHF
TGTGCCAGCAGCCCTGAGACAGGGGATAATTCACCCCTCCACTTT
>13|NA|TRBJ1-4|TRBV5-4|NA
CASTRGLNEKLFF
TGTGCCAGCACCAGGGGACTTAATGAAAAACTGTTTTTT
>16|NA|TRBJ1-4|TRBV18|NA
CASSDQGILTNEKLFF
TGTGCCAGCTCAGACCAGGGAATCTTGACTAATGAAAAACTGTTTTTT
>12|NA|TRBJ1-1|TRBV7-2|once
CASSLEVGEAFF
TGTGCCAGCAGCTTAGAGGTAGGGGAAGCTTTCTTT
>12|TRBD2|TRBJ2-7|TRBV11-1|NA
CASTSGGGEQYF
TGTGCCAGCACCAGCGGGGGCGGGGAGCAGTACTTC
>17|NA|TRBJ2-1|TRBV11-3|NA
CASSREGAASRHDEQFF
TGTGCCAGCAGCCGGGAGGGGGCGGCTAGCCGCCACGATGAGCAGTTCTTC
>14|TRBD1|TRBJ1-1|TRBV7-3|NA
CASSSGTGSTEAFF
TGTGCCAGCAGCTCGGGGACAGGGTCCACTGAAGCTTTCTTT
>12|NA|TRBJ1-1|TRBV11-2|NA
CASSLLPTEAFF
TGTGCCAGCAGCTTATTACCCACTGAAGCTTTCTTT
>15|NA|TRBJ2-7|TRBV7-6|NA
CASSLILQGWGEQYF
TGTGCCAGCAGTCTAATCCTTCAGGGTTGGGGCGAGCAGTACTTC
>14|TRBD1|TRBJ1-1|TRBV10-3|NA
CAIRSGQGASEAFF
TGTGCCATCAGGTCAGGACAGGGGGCCTCTGAAGCTTTCTTT
>18|NA|TRBJ2-7|TRBV27|NA
CASSSVTPLLKGPYEQYF
TGTGCCAGCAGCTCCGTAACGCCCCTCTTGAAGGGCCCCTACGAGCAGTACTTC
>15|TRBD1|TRBJ1-5|TRBV2|NA
CASSVLSRGSQPQHF
TGTGCCAGCAGTGTCTTGTCCAGGGGGTCTCAGCCCCAGCATTTT
>16|TRBD1|TRBJ2-7|TRBV5-1|NA
CASSPSSGTGFREQYF
TGCGCCAGCAGCCCCTCGAGTGGGACAGGGTTTAGAGAGCAGTACTTC
>18|NA|TRBJ2-3|TRBV4-3|NA
CASSQGAPGAASTDTQYF
TGCGCCAGCAGCCAAGGGGCTCCGGGGGCTGCCAGCACAGATACGCAGTATTTT
>15|TRBD1|TRBJ2-7|TRBV7-3|NA
CASSLEQGATYEQYF
TGTGCCAGCAGCTTAGAACAGGGGGCAACCTACGAGCAGTACTTC
>15|TRBD1|TRBJ1-4|TRBV2|NA
CASSEGGRVGEKLFF
TGTGCCAGCTCAGAAGGGGGCAGGGTGGGGGAAAAACTGTTTTTT
>15|TRBD2|TRBJ2-3|TRBV2|NA
CASSEEGTSADTQYF
TGTGCCAGCAGTGAAGAAGGGACTAGCGCAGATACGCAGTATTTT
>13|NA|TRBJ2-7|TRBV7-2|NA
CASSLGRSYEQYF
TGTGCCAGCAGTTTGGGACGGTCCTACGAGCAGTACTTC
>15|TRBD1|TRBJ2-7|TRBV4-3|NA
CASSQSDRPLYEQYF
TGCGCCAGCAGCCAATCGGACAGGCCACTTTACGAGCAGTACTTC
>14|NA|TRBJ2-2|TRBV27|NA
CASTRIGWTGELFF
TGTGCCAGCACTAGGATAGGGTGGACCGGGGAGCTGTTTTTT
>17|NA|TRBJ2-5|TRBV15|NA
CATSRDKGRDSQETQYF
TGTGCCACCAGCAGAGATAAGGGCAGGGACTCACAAGAGACCCAGTACTTC
>11|NA|TRBJ2-3|TRBV2|NA
CASTPADTQYF
TGTGCCAGCACCCCGGCAGATACGCAGTATTTT
>17|TRBD2|TRBJ2-3|TRBV28|NA
CASSLWELATSTDTQYF
TGTGCCAGCAGTTTATGGGAACTAGCGACGAGCACAGATACGCAGTATTTT
>16|NA|TRBJ2-7|TRBV11-2|NA
CASSYSLGRGLGEQYF
TGTGCCAGCAGCTACTCTTTAGGGCGGGGCCTCGGCGAGCAGTACTTC